This TCR beta chain was captured by sequencing in a study of T cell responses to AZD1222 COVID-19 vaccine. Profiling relied on immunoSEQ multiplex PCR, and the TCRdb table lists in-frame clones only, not all of them. Of about 40,000 clones detected, approximately 80% appear once; the ten largest clones hold approximately 20%. The CDR3 sequence is 15 residues long. V lost 2 bases to trimming and J lost 7 bases; unmatched junction nucleotides: 4. From germline, CDR1 is MGHRA and CDR2 YSYEKL. The V call is TRBV4-1, the J call TRBJ1-4, with TRBD1 matching over 10 bases. The clonotype was recovered from an adult who received the AZD1222 COVID-19 vaccine. The input for sequencing was peripheral blood, taken 28 days after the second AZD1222 dose. The CDR3 reads CASSQPGQGIEKLFF. DNA for the CDR3: TGCGCCAGCAGCCAACCGGGACAGGGGATTGAAAAACTGTTTTTT.